These 22 T cell receptor beta chains were all obtained from the same sample, sequenced in a study of beta chain features in type 1 diabetes. Expressed TCRB transcripts were sequenced after all isolated RNA was converted to cDNA. Profiled with immunoSEQ multiplex PCR; TCRdb holds only in-frame clones, not every one. The sample holds hundreds of thousands of clones, roughly 12% seen once. Which antigens these TCRs recognize remains unknown. The study's findings and limits: Moderately but significantly shorter TCRB CDR3s were found in Type 1 diabetes patients in all four CD4+ subsets.

Material for sequencing was naive CD4+ T cells from blood. The source is a man younger than 30 with type 1 diabetes.

There are a few counts of this clone. The J gene is TRBJ2-7, the V gene TRBV15; 7 bases align to TRBD1. Germline CDR1 reads LNHNV; CDR2 reads YYDKDF (reference sequence). V lost 1 base and J lost 6; bases outside the gene matches: 12. The CDR3 is 16 residues long. The CDR3 DNA follows: TGTGCCACCAGCAGAGGACGAGAGGGACAGATCTCCGAGCAGTACTTC. It translates to CATSRGREGQISEQYF.

The V call is TRBV2, the J call TRBJ1-6; no clear D. Germline CDR1 SNHLY, CDR2 FYNNEI. This CDR3 contains 14 residues. V dropped 4 bases and J dropped 6 bases, with 10 bases sitting between them. As DNA, the CDR3 is TGTGCCAGCAGTGTGTCAGAGGGTAATTCACCCCTCCACTTT. Protein product: CASSVSEGNSPLHF. The full variable domain, completed using reference TRBV2 and TRBJ1-6, is EPEVTQTPSHQVTQMGQEVILRCVPISNHLYFYWYRQILGQKVEFLVSFYNNEISEKSEIFDDQFSVERPDGSNFTLKIRSTKLEDSAMYFCASSVSEGNSPLHFGNGTRLTVT.

This clone came up a few times. The J gene is TRBJ1-1, the V gene TRBV6-5; D call uncertain. The CDR3 loop spans 13 amino acids. The ends were cut back, 2 bases at V and 1 base at J, with 5 bases in the middle. CDR1 and CDR2 (germline): MNHEY, SVGAGI. The CDR3 here is CASSYRQNTEAFF. The CDR3 coding sequence is TGTGCCAGCAGTTACCGACAGAACACTGAAGCTTTCTTT.

The chain joins TRBV18 to TRBJ1-2; possibly TRBD1 for D (5 bases). This CDR3 region has 14 residues. V dropped 6 bases and J dropped 0 bases, with 11 bases sitting between them. Germline values: CDR1 KGHSH, CDR2 LQKENI. The CDR3 DNA is TGTGCCAGCTCCCGAGGGACCTCTAACTATGGCTACACCTTC. Protein product: CASSRGTSNYGYTF. Complete variable domain (other parts from reference TRBV18 and TRBJ1-2): NAGVMQNPRHLVRRRGQEARLRCSPMKGHSHVYWYRQLPEEGLKFMVYLQKENIIDESGMPKERFSAEFPKEGPSILRIQQVVRGDSAAYFCASSRGTSNYGYTFGSGTRLTVV.

V is TRBV5-1 and J is TRBJ2-3, with no clear D. V was shortened by 4 bases and J by 4 bases, with 7 bases between the two germline ends. Germline V gene sequence: CDR1 SGHRS, CDR2 YFSETQ. The CDR3 runs 12 residues. The CDR3 protein is CASSQNSDTQYF. For the CDR3, the DNA is TGCGCCAGCAGCCAGAATTCAGATACGCAGTATTTT.

This clone was seen only a few times. The chain uses TRBV7-9 and TRBJ2-1; D may be TRBD2 (5 bases). CDR3 length: 14 residues. The V end lost 0 bases, the J end lost 5 bases, and 8 bases lay between the germline ends. Germline CDR1 SEHNR, CDR2 FQNEAQ (reference sequence). This CDR3 reads CASSLALGDNEQFF. Here the CDR3 DNA reads TGTGCCAGCAGCTTAGCCCTGGGAGACAATGAGCAGTTCTTC. Complete variable domain (other parts from reference TRBV7-9 and TRBJ2-1): DTGVSQNPRHKITKRGQNVTFRCDPISEHNRLYWYRQTLGQGPEFLTYFQNEAQLEKSRLLSDRFSAERPKGSFSTLEIQRTEQGDSAMYLCASSLALGDNEQFFGPGTRLTVL.

This clone has more than one count but fewer than ten. The V gene is TRBV5-1, the J gene TRBJ1-1, with D unresolved. V lost 3 bases and J lost 0, with 12 bases in between. The germline CDR1 and CDR2 sequences are SGHRS and YFSETQ. CDR3 length: 15 residues. The CDR3 here is CASSSYPAMNTEAFF. CDR3 nucleotides: TGCGCCAGCAGCTCTTACCCAGCCATGAACACTGAAGCTTTCTTT.

V is TRBV25-1 and J is TRBJ1-2, with D possibly matching TRBD1 (6 bases). The CDR3 spans 14 residues. The germline V and J ends were trimmed by 3 bases and 6 bases, with 14 bases remaining between them. Germline assignment: CDR1 MGHDK and CDR2 SYGVNS. The CDR3 spells CASSDPWEGDGYTF. CDR3 nucleotides: TGTGCCAGCAGTGATCCCTGGGAGGGGGATGGCTACACCTTC.

The chain has TRBV7-9 and TRBJ2-1; D not certain. The length of the CDR3 is 15 residues. V dropped 1 base and J dropped 0 bases, with 7 bases sitting between them. Germline V lookup: CDR1 SEHNR, CDR2 FQNEAQ (reference sequence). The CDR3, as DNA: TGTGCCAGCAGCTTAGACCTGGGCTCCTACAATGAGCAGTTCTTC. This sequence encodes CASSLDLGSYNEQFF. Full variable domain (outside the CDR3, taken from reference TRBV7-9 and TRBJ2-1): DTGVSQNPRHKITKRGQNVTFRCDPISEHNRLYWYRQTLGQGPEFLTYFQNEAQLEKSRLLSDRFSAERPKGSFSTLEIQRTEQGDSAMYLCASSLDLGSYNEQFFGPGTRLTVL.

This clone was picked up a small number of times. The chain links TRBV5-1 to TRBJ2-7; no definite D call. V dropped 1 base and J dropped 2 bases, with 10 bases sitting between them. CDR3 length: 14 amino acids. The germline CDR1 and CDR2 sequences are SGHRS and YFSETQ. In nucleotides, the CDR3 is TGCGCCAGCAGCTTGTGGACCGAGCCCTACGAGCAGTACTTC. Residues: CASSLWTEPYEQYF. Together with reference TRBV5-1 and TRBJ2-7, the CDR3 gives the full variable domain: KAGVTQTPRYLIKTRGQQVTLSCSPISGHRSVSWYQQTPGQGLQFLFEYFSETQRNKGNFPGRFSGRQFSNSRSEMNVSTLELGDSALYLCASSLWTEPYEQYFGPGTRLTVT.

In this sample, this clone turned up a few times. The chain couples TRBV9 to TRBJ1-2, with D possibly TRBD1 on 5 matching bases. With 1 base removed from V and 3 bases from J, the gap between germline ends came to 10 bases. The CDR3 has 14 amino acids. Germline V gene lookup returns CDR1 SGDLS and CDR2 YYNGEE. DNA for the CDR3: TGTGCCAGCAGCGTATCTGGGACTTACTATGGCTACACCTTC. Translated, it gives CASSVSGTYYGYTF. The whole variable domain, filled in from reference TRBV9 and TRBJ1-2, reads DSGVTQTPKHLITATGQRVTLRCSPRSGDLSVYWYQQSLDQGLQFLIQYYNGEERAKGNILERFSAQQFPDLHSELNLSSLELGDSALYFCASSVSGTYYGYTFGSGTRLTVV.

The chain links TRBV10-3 to TRBJ1-6; weak D call: TRBD1 (5 bases). Germline CDR1 is ENHRY and CDR2 is SYGVKD. The CDR3 runs to 15 residues. The V and J ends lost 7 bases and 9 bases respectively, with 19 bases between them. The DNA of the CDR3 is TGTGCCATCACGGCAGGGACGGAATATGGTTCACCCCTCCACTTT. Protein: CAITAGTEYGSPLHF.

The chain combines TRBV28 with TRBJ2-1; unclear D gene. Trimming shortened V by 3 bases and J by 12 bases, and 18 bases separated the two germline ends. Germline values: CDR1 MDHEN, CDR2 SYDVKM. The CDR3 runs to 14 residues. The CDR3 bases are TGTGCCAGCAGTTTCCCGGCCGCGGATGAACGGCAGTTCTTC. Protein sequence: CASSFPAADERQFF.

This clone turned up a few times. The chain couples TRBV18 to TRBJ1-2; D is unresolved. V was trimmed by 5 bases and J by 7 bases, leaving 8 bases between them. CDR3 size: 11 residues. Germline CDR1 and CDR2: KGHSH and LQKENI. The CDR3 DNA reads as TGTGCCAGCTCATCCGGGCCTGGCTACACCTTC. Its protein is CASSSGPGYTF.

A few counts support this clone. This sample also contains other DNA sequences that code for the same CDR3. The genes are TRBV18 and TRBJ2-3; D is ambiguous. With 1 base removed from V and 2 bases from J, the gap between germline ends came to 4 bases. Germline-derived CDR1 and CDR2 are KGHSH and LQKENI. CDR3 length: 13 amino acids. The CDR3 DNA reads as TGTGCCAGCTCACCACGCGACACAGATACGCAGTATTTT. Its translation: CASSPRDTDTQYF. The variable domain in full, with the rest retrieved from reference TRBV18 and TRBJ2-3, is NAGVMQNPRHLVRRRGQEARLRCSPMKGHSHVYWYRQLPEEGLKFMVYLQKENIIDESGMPKERFSAEFPKEGPSILRIQQVVRGDSAAYFCASSPRDTDTQYFGPGTRLTVL.

The chain combines TRBV30 with TRBJ2-1; no definite D call. V was cut by 0 bases and J by 10 bases, with 13 bases left in between. This CDR3 region has 13 residues. Germline-derived CDR1 and CDR2 are GTSNPN and SVGIG (reference sequence). The chain's CDR3 is CAWSVHLVGEQFF. The CDR3 DNA is TGTGCCTGGAGTGTACATCTTGTCGGGGAGCAGTTCTTC.

This clone was picked up a small number of times. Other DNA sequences in this sample translate to the same CDR3. The CDR3, as DNA: TGTGCCAGCTCACCACCGTCGGGAAGCGAGCAGTACTTC. It translates to CASSPPSGSEQYF. This chain uses TRBV18 with TRBJ2-7; D is perhaps TRBD2 (5 bases). The germline V and J ends were trimmed by 0 bases and 6 bases, with 9 bases remaining between them. CDR3 size: 13 residues. The germline V gene encodes CDR1 KGHSH and CDR2 LQKENI.

There are a few counts of this clone. This chain links TRBV7-6 with TRBJ2-5; D gene ambiguous. Germline values: CDR1 SGHVS, CDR2 FNYEAQ. V lost 3 bases, J lost 5 bases, and 7 bases lay in between. The CDR3 is made up of 12 amino acids. As DNA, the CDR3 is TGTGCCAGCAGCTTGGTCGGGGAGACCCAGTACTTC. Protein: CASSLVGETQYF.

DNA of the CDR3: TGTGCCAGCAGTTTACCCACAGGGGGAGGTGAAAAACTGTTTTTT. Amino acid sequence: CASSLPTGGGEKLFF. The chain is built from TRBV28 and TRBJ1-4, with 8 bases fitting TRBD1. CDR3 length: 15 amino acids. Germline V gene data show CDR1 as MDHEN and CDR2 as SYDVKM. Unmatched junction bases numbered 6, after V lost 2 bases and J lost 7 bases. Together with reference TRBV28 and TRBJ1-4, the CDR3 gives the full variable domain: DVKVTQSSRYLVKRTGEKVFLECVQDMDHENMFWYRQDPGLGLRLIYFSYDVKMKEKGDIPEGYSVSREKKERFSLILESASTNQTSMYLCASSLPTGGGEKLFFGSGTQLSVL.

The rearrangement links TRBV4-1 to TRBJ1-5; 11 nucleotides align to TRBD1. Germline-derived CDR1 and CDR2 are MGHRA and YSYEKL. The CDR3 spans 19 residues. V lost 3 bases to trimming and J lost 2 bases; unmatched junction nucleotides: 12. CDR3 protein: CASSHALGQGARGNQPQHF. Written as DNA, the CDR3 is TGCGCCAGCAGCCACGCCCTCGGACAGGGGGCGCGGGGCAATCAGCCCCAGCATTTT.

The V call is TRBV30, the J call TRBJ1-2, with 9 bases matching TRBD1. The CDR3 loop spans 12 amino acids. V lost 3 bases to trimming and J lost 5 bases; unmatched junction nucleotides: 1. The germline gives CDR1 GTSNPN, CDR2 SVGIG (reference sequence). CDR3 nucleotides: TGTGCCTGGAGAGGGACAGGGTATGGCTACACCTTC. Its protein is CAWRGTGYGYTF.

This sequence joins TRBV30 and TRBJ1-1, with 9 nucleotides matching TRBD1. CDR1 and CDR2 (germline): GTSNPN, SVGIG (reference sequence). The CDR3 loop spans 12 amino acids. The trim removed 4 bases at V and 5 bases at J, leaving 2 bases unmatched. The CDR3 DNA reads as TGTGCCTGGAACAGGGGGCGAACTGAAGCTTTCTTT. This translates into CAWNRGRTEAFF.